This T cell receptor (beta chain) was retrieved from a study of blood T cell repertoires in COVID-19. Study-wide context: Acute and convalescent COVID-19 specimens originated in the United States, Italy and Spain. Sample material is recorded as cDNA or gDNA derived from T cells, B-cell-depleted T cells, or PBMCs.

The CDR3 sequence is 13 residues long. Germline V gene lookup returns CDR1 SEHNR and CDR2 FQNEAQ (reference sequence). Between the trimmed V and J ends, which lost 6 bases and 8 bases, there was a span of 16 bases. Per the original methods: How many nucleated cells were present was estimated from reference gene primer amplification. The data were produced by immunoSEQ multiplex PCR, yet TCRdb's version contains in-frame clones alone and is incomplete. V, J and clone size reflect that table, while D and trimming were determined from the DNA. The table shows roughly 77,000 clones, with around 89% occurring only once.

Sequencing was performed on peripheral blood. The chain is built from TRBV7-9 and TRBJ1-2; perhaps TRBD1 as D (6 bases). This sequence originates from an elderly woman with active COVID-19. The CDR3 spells CASSITQGWGYTF. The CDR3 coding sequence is TGTGCCAGCAGTATAACCCAGGGGTGGGGCTACACCTTC.